This TCR beta chain appears in the sequencing data of a study of glioma-infiltrating T cells. Amplification of TCR alpha and beta CDR3 regions from RNA used iRepertoire nested multiplex PCR. Tissue mRNA or PBMC total RNA, 100-400 ng, went into one-step reverse transcription and amplification. A single record per CDR3 protein comes from TCRdb applying MiXCR to the multiplex PCR reads. In the table there are about 200,000 distinct CDR3 sequences, over 25% of which are singletons. Study observations and caveats: Non-neoplastic patients had below-expected tissue-blood divergence, while all gliomas exceeded expectation. Only very few CDR3 sequences appeared in both tissue and blood.

Germline V gene sequence: CDR1 KGHSH, CDR2 LQKENI. CDR3 length equals 12 residues. Trimming pared 6 bases from V and 10 bases from J, leaving 13 bases between. This clonotype was counted many times. Antigen unknown. Sequencing was carried out using glioma tissue, nonneoplastic brain tissue, or PBMCs (not recorded which). The V and J genes are TRBV18 and TRBJ1-5; no definite D call. The sequence came from a human donor with low-grade glioma or glioblastoma, undergoing nonglioma brain surgery, or in good health (not recorded which). CDR3 region: CASSPEGGPQHF. In nucleotides, the CDR3 is TGTGCCAGCTCTCCGGAGGGAGGCCCCCAGCATTTT.